The T cell receptor (beta chain) described here comes from a study of blood T cell repertoires in COVID-19. This CDR3 has 14 residues. Germline CDR1 reads PRHDT; CDR2 reads FYEKMQ (reference sequence). Trimming shortened V by 5 bases and J by 0 bases, and 10 bases separated the two germline ends. The repertoire was sequenced with immunoSEQ multiplex PCR; TCRdb's copy has only in-frame clones and lacks some. The sample holds fewer than 85,000 clones; roughly 83% are singletons and the top ten take roughly 5.7%. This clonotype originated in a woman in her fifties or sixties with acute or convalescent COVID-19. Sequencing was performed on peripheral blood. This chain connects TRBV13 to TRBJ1-1; D call uncertain. CDR3 sequence: CASSPWALNTEAFF. CDR3 DNA sequence: TGTGCCAGCAGCCCTTGGGCCTTGAACACTGAAGCTTTCTTT.